The 21 T cell receptor beta chains below come from one sample, sequenced in a study of T cells in Graves' hyperthyroidism and ophthalmopathy. TCR beta CDR3 region amplification was performed from RNA transcripts. HTBI primers were used for first-round RT-PCR of the TCR CDR3. Each CDR3 protein gets one entry after TCRdb re-called the multiplex PCR reads with MiXCR. The profile shows more than 150,000 distinct CDR3 sequences, over 15% of them singletons. Sequenced: blood. The receptors come from a woman in her forties or fifties with Graves' hyperthyroidism.

In the case of this clonotype: Being one base from a much bigger clone, this may be a read error. The chain has TRBV3-1 and TRBJ1-2; TRBD1 matches at 9 bases. Germline assignment: CDR1 LGHDT and CDR2 YNNKEL (reference sequence). The CDR3 is 13 residues long. The trim removed 6 bases at V and 6 bases at J, leaving 5 bases unmatched. The CDR3 nucleotides read TGTGCCAGCAGTAAACAGGGGGCACATGGCTACACCTTC. Translation gives CASSKQGAHGYTF.

This clonotype was seen repeatedly, ten times or more. The chain combines TRBV18 with TRBJ2-3; 8 nucleotides agree with TRBD2. The CDR3 length is 15 residues. Germline-derived CDR1 and CDR2 are KGHSH and LQKENI. V lost 6 bases to trimming and J lost 1 base; unmatched junction nucleotides: 6. The CDR3 coding sequence is TGTGCCAGCTCTACCGGACTAGCACGCACAGATACGCAGTATTTT. It is translated as CASSTGLARTDTQYF.

This clonotype turned up a few times. The chain recombines TRBV24-1 with TRBJ2-7; 7 bases map to TRBD2. The length of the CDR3 is 14 residues. J lost 0 bases, V lost 4 bases, and 2 bases had no gene match. The germline CDR1 and CDR2 sequences are KGHDR and SFDVKD. Here the CDR3 DNA reads TGTGCCACCAGTGAGGGAGGGCGCTCCTACGAGCAGTACTTC. Protein sequence: CATSEGGRSYEQYF.

This clonotype was counted many times. The chain couples TRBV5-1 to TRBJ2-7; no definite D call. CDR3 size: 14 residues. The V gene's germline CDR1 is SGHRS and CDR2 YFSETQ. Trimming removed 6 bases from V and 6 bases from J, with 19 bases in between. CDR3 bases: TGCGCCAGCAATTCCGGGTCTCTCCCCTCCGAGCAGTACTTC. Translated, it gives CASNSGSLPSEQYF.

This clonotype has a count of ten or more. The DNA for the CDR3 is TGCAGTGCTAGAGATATGGCGACGAACACTGAAGCTTTCTTT. As protein: CSARDMATNTEAFF. The rearrangement uses TRBV20-1 and TRBJ1-1; D remains ambiguous. Per the germline V gene, CDR1 is DFQATT and CDR2 is SNEGSKA (reference sequence). V was shortened by 0 bases and J by 1 base, with 9 bases between the two germline ends. The CDR3 has 14 amino acids.

This clonotype was seen repeatedly, ten times or more. The J gene is TRBJ2-7, the V gene TRBV3-1; a weak D match, TRBD2 (6 bases). Trimming took 4 bases from V and 6 from J, leaving 13 bases between them. CDR3 size: 13 residues. The germline V gene has CDR1 LGHDT and CDR2 YNNKEL (reference sequence). CDR3 sequence (DNA): TGTGCCAGCAGCCGTTCGGGAGCATCCGAGCAGTACTTC. It translates to CASSRSGASEQYF.

This clonotype was seen ten or more times. The chain has TRBV27 and TRBJ2-2; the D call may be TRBD1 or TRBD2 (5 bases each). Germline CDR1 and CDR2: MNHEY and SMNVEV (reference sequence). Trimming removed 2 bases at V and 5 bases at J, with 9 bases between. This CDR3 contains 14 residues. CDR3 nucleotide sequence: TGTGCCAGCAGTTTAATAGAGGGGACCGGGGAGCTGTTTTTT. It is translated as CASSLIEGTGELFF.

V and J are TRBV6-2 or TRBV6-3 and TRBJ1-1, with D perhaps matching TRBD1 (5 bases). The CDR3 runs to 14 residues. Germline V gene sequence: CDR1 MNHEY, CDR2 SVGEGT. V shed 5 bases and J shed 1 base, with 11 bases lying between them. CDR3 nucleotides: TGTGCCAGCAGTGACTTGACAGCGAACACTGAAGCTTTCTTT. Residues: CASSDLTANTEAFF.

Many counts were recorded for this clonotype. This chain joins TRBV7-9 and TRBJ1-2, with TRBD1 identical over 8 bases. The CDR3 sequence is 14 residues long. The germline V gene has CDR1 SEHNR and CDR2 FQNEAQ (reference sequence). The trim removed 5 bases at V and 4 bases at J, leaving 6 bases unmatched. The CDR3 nucleotides read TGTGCCAGCAGCCCCCCGGACAGGGCCTATGGCTACACCTTC. Encoded protein: CASSPPDRAYGYTF.

This clonotype occurred many times. The V and J genes are TRBV27 and TRBJ1-5, with D possibly being TRBD1 (6 bases). The CDR3 runs to 16 residues. Germline-derived CDR1 and CDR2 are MNHEY and SMNVEV (reference sequence). V lost 4 bases to trimming and J lost 4 bases, with 17 bases between them. The CDR3 loop is CASSSKGRGINQPQHF. CDR3 in DNA: TGTGCCAGCAGTTCGAAGGGTAGGGGGATTAATCAGCCCCAGCATTTT.

Many counts were recorded for this clonotype. J is TRBJ1-2 and V is TRBV7-9; no firm D call. Germline-derived CDR1 and CDR2 are SEHNR and FQNEAQ (reference sequence). Trimming took 4 bases from V and 8 from J, leaving 11 bases between them. The CDR3 runs to 12 residues. In nucleotides, the CDR3 is TGTGCCAGCAGCTGGACGACTTCAGGCTACACCTTC. It is translated as CASSWTTSGYTF.

This clonotype was observed at least ten times. This rearrangement joins TRBV9 to TRBJ1-1, with unresolved D. The CDR3 consists of 13 residues. Germline values: CDR1 SGDLS, CDR2 YYNGEE. The V end was cut by 4 bases, the J end by 1 base, with 8 bases between. CDR3 DNA sequence: TGTGCCAGCAGCAGCAGCTCGAACACTGAAGCTTTCTTT. This sequence encodes CASSSSSNTEAFF.

The chain recombines TRBV7-2 with TRBJ2-1; either TRBD1 or TRBD2 may fit D (5 bases each). Germline CDR1 SGHTA, CDR2 FQGNSA. The CDR3 spans 17 residues. Trimming took 2 bases from V and 6 from J, leaving 20 bases between them. In nucleotides, the CDR3 is TGTGCCAGCAGCTTAAGGTTGTTAGGACTTGGGGGCAATGAGCAGTTCTTC. Translated, it gives CASSLRLLGLGGNEQFF. The whole variable domain, remainder taken from reference TRBV7-2 and TRBJ2-1, is GAGVSQSPSNKVTEKGKDVELRCDPISGHTALYWYRQSLGQGLEFLIYFQGNSAPDKSGLPSDRFSAERTGGSVSTLTIQRTQQEDSAVYLCASSLRLLGLGGNEQFFGPGTRLTVL.

Details on this clonotype: Compared with germline, one end of the junction differs, possibly owing to a read error. The chain combines TRBV7-3 with TRBJ2-2; tentatively, D is TRBD2 (5 bases). Germline values: CDR1 SGHTA, CDR2 FQGTGA. This CDR3 has 13 amino acids. As DNA, the CDR3 is TGTGCCAGCAGCCGTTTGGTGGCCGGGGAGCCGTTTTTT. Its translation is CASSRLVAGEPFF.

The sample holds many counts of this clonotype. This chain links TRBV6-1 with TRBJ2-1; TRBD2 aligns across 10 bases. This CDR3 is 15 amino acids long. The junction had 7 bases not matched to a gene; V was cut back by 6 bases and J by 5 bases. The germline gives CDR1 MNHNS, CDR2 SASEGT. The CDR3 coding sequence is TGTGCCAGCAGAAGCGGGGGGGCCGGGAACAATGAGCAGTTCTTC. Translated: CASRSGGAGNNEQFF.

This clonotype has only a few counts. The rearrangement joins TRBV27 to TRBJ2-3; TRBD2 agrees at 8 bases. The CDR3 is 18 residues long. Germline CDR1 is MNHEY and CDR2 is SMNVEV (reference sequence). V lost 0 bases and J lost 5; bases outside the gene matches: 13. CDR3 bases: TGTGCCAGCAGTTTATCCCCTTCGGGGGGGCTAGTCGGAGATACGCAGTATTTT. Its translation is CASSLSPSGGLVGDTQYF.

This chain links TRBV28 with TRBJ1-4, with TRBD1 matching 9 bases. Looked up from germline, CDR1 is MDHEN and CDR2 is SYDVKM. The CDR3 covers 15 residues. Trimming took 6 bases from V and 8 from J; bases not matched to a gene: 10. The CDR3 DNA reads as TGTGCCAGCAGCGTTTCTGGGACAGGGTTCGAAAAACTGTTTTTT. Encoded protein: CASSVSGTGFEKLFF. Together with reference TRBV28 and TRBJ1-4, the CDR3 gives the full variable domain: DVKVTQSSRYLVKRTGEKVFLECVQDMDHENMFWYRQDPGLGLRLIYFSYDVKMKEKGDIPEGYSVSREKKERFSLILESASTNQTSMYLCASSVSGTGFEKLFFGSGTQLSVL.

The CDR3 loop is CASSQEGGTGGTSYEQYF. The CDR3 DNA is TGCGCCAGCAGCCAAGAGGGGGGGACAGGGGGCACCTCCTACGAGCAGTACTTC. The chain links TRBV4-1 to TRBJ2-7, with 12 bases aligning to TRBD1. The CDR3 length is 18 residues. Germline V gene sequence: CDR1 MGHRA, CDR2 YSYEKL. J lost 0 bases, V lost 0 bases, and 6 bases had no gene match.

This clonotype has at least ten counts. The chain is built from TRBV5-5 and TRBJ1-1; D ambiguous. This CDR3 has 15 residues. The ends were cut back, 6 bases at V and 8 bases at J, with 23 bases in the middle. Looked up from germline, CDR1 is SGHKS and CDR2 is YYEKEE (reference sequence). CDR3: CASTPRPGWPDEAFF. CDR3 nucleotide sequence: TGTGCCAGCACTCCGAGACCGGGATGGCCCGACGAAGCTTTCTTT.

This chain connects TRBV2 to TRBJ1-2; tentative D call: TRBD1 (5 bases). The germline gives CDR1 SNHLY, CDR2 FYNNEI. The CDR3 runs to 15 residues. Trimming shortened V by 1 base and J by 5 bases, and 14 bases separated the two germline ends. The CDR3 DNA is TGTGCCAGCAGTGAAGGGCAGGGAGGGAGTTATGGCTACACCTTC. It codes for CASSEGQGGSYGYTF.

This clonotype was counted only a few times. With a much larger clone just one base away, this may be a read error. The gene calls are TRBV18 and TRBJ2-5; 7 bases line up with TRBD1. Germline values: CDR1 KGHSH, CDR2 LQKENI. This CDR3 region has 13 residues. V was clipped by 5 bases and J by 4 bases; unmatched bases: 4. The CDR3 coding sequence is TGTGCCAGCTCAGTAGGGACAGCAGAGACCCAGTACTTC. Translated, it gives CASSVGTAETQYF.